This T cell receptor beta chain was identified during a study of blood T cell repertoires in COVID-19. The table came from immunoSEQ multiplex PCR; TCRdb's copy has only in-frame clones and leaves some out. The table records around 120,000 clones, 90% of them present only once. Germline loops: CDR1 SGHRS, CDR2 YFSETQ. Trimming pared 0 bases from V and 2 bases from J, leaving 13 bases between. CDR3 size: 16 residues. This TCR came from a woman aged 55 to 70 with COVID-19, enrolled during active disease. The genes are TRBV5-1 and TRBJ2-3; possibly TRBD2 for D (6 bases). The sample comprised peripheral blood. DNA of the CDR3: TGCGCCAGCAGCTTGGCCGAGACTAGAATCACAGATACGCAGTATTTT. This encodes CASSLAETRITDTQYF.